The entry that follows covers one T cell receptor beta chain sequence. The CDR3 loop spans 14 amino acids. The J segment lost 2 bases and the V segment lost 4 bases, leaving 4 bases of the junction unmatched. CDR1 and CDR2 (germline): KGHSH, LQKENI. Original processing methods: Cell counts per sample came from amplifying reference gene primers. Here immunoSEQ multiplex PCR was the method, and the copy in TCRdb shows in-frame clones only, minus some. The V and J calls and the clone size are those of that table, but D and trimming were determined from the DNA. The profile shows some 70,000 clones, 80% to 90% of them singletons. The sample comes from a study of blood T cell repertoires in COVID-19. Whole-study context: The United States, Italy and Spain were the sources of the acute and convalescent COVID-19 samples. The analysed material was cDNA or gDNA that came from T cells, B-cell-depleted T cells, or PBMCs.

This chain connects TRBV18 to TRBJ2-5, with 7 bases lining up with TRBD1. The source of this sequence is a woman of 80 years or more with active COVID-19. Sequences were obtained from peripheral blood. CDR3 nucleotides: TGTGCCAGCTCACTGCGGACAGGACAAGAGACCCAGTACTTC. Amino acids: CASSLRTGQETQYF.